This T cell receptor beta chain was documented in a study of neoadjuvant anti-PD-1 for oral cavity cancer. Study at large: Most patients had three to four biweekly doses of 3 mg/kg nivolumab before resection. Non-progressing patients received a fourth nivolumab dose near day 43, then surgery on days 50-56.

The V and J ends lost 10 bases and 3 bases, in that order; junction bases with no gene match: 5. The CDR3 has 12 residues. The germline CDR1 and CDR2 sequences are MDHEN and SYDVKM. This clone was detected only a few times. The protocol was immunoSEQ multiplex PCR, while the TCRdb copy is restricted to in-frame clones and leaves out a portion. The sample lists tens of thousands of clones, around 80% occurring once. No culture or expansion preceded analysis of these blood cells. This sample comprised PBMCs, obtained before nivolumab (anti-PD-1) treatment. The chain couples TRBV28 to TRBJ1-2; 7 bases are shared with TRBD1. The source of this sequence is a person aged 35-79 years with oral cavity squamous cell carcinoma. The CDR3 region is CAIGQADYGYTF. DNA for the CDR3: TGTGCCATCGGACAGGCGGACTATGGCTACACCTTC.